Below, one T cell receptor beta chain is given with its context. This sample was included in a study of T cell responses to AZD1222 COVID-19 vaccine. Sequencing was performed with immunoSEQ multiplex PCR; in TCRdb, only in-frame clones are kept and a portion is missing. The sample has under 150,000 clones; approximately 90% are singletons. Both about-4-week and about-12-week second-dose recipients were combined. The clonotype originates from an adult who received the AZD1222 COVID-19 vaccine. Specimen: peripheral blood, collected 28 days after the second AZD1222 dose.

CDR3 sequence: CASSSVGRMMDTQYF. CDR3 DNA sequence: TGCGCCAGCAGCTCTGTCGGGCGTATGATGGATACGCAGTATTTT. V gene TRBV5-1 combines with J gene TRBJ2-3, with D unresolved. The V gene lost 3 bases and the J gene lost 6 bases, with 17 bases spanning the gap. CDR3 length equals 15 residues. In germline, CDR1 is SGHRS, CDR2 YFSETQ.